These T cell receptor beta chains were read from a single sample in a study of read filtering for tumor transcriptome and immune sequencing. Via MiXCR, TCRdb re-called the reads, giving one row per CDR3 protein. Here the sample spans some 130,000 distinct CDR3 sequences, approximately 13% being singletons. The sample was a population of CD138-negative cells sorted from bone marrow. The origin of the receptors is a donor aged 40 or over with multiple myeloma. Each CDR3 is given with its conserved first and last residue. D genes are given only for firm matches. Where a row states a size, it is once, few, many or the class of an expanded clone; other rows omit it.

TRBJ2-1 | 16 | . | few | TRBV5-1 | TGCGCCAGCAGCTTGGGGGGGAGACTAGTGAGGAATGAGCAGTTCTTC | CASSLGGRLVRNEQFF
TRBJ2-3 | 18 | . | few | TRBV27 | TGTGCCAGCAGACCTTCCCTTCTTTATCGGAAAAACACAGATACGCAGTATTTT | CASRPSLLYRKNTDTQYF
TRBJ2-1 | 11 | . | many | TRBV6-5 | TGTGCCAGCAGTTATATCAATGAGCAGTTCTTC | CASSYINEQFF
TRBJ1-1 | 15 | TRBD1 | many | TRBV19 | TGTGCCAGTAGTACGGGAGGGGGCGCGTTGACTGAAGCTTTCTTT | CASSTGGGALTEAFF
TRBJ1-2 | 16 | . | many | TRBV4-3 | TGCGCCAGCAGCCAAGGACGAGGGAGCTTTGACTATGGCTACACCTTC | CASSQGRGSFDYGYTF
TRBJ1-6 | 14 | . | many | TRBV7-3 | TGTGCCAGCAGCCTAGGGACCTTAGGTTCACCCCTCCACTTT | CASSLGTLGSPLHF
TRBJ2-5 | 15 | TRBD1 | . | TRBV11-1 | TGTGCCAGCAGCATAGAACAGGGGGAGGAGGAGACCCAGTACTTC | CASSIEQGEEETQYF
TRBJ1-4 | 18 | . | many | TRBV5-1 | . | CASSLAAHMQDTAQNCFF
TRBJ2-7 | 13 | TRBD2 | . | TRBV5-1 | TGCGCCAGCAGCGTGCGGGAGTCCTACGAGCAGTACTTC | CASSVRESYEQYF
TRBJ2-2 | 13 | . | many | TRBV19 | TGTGCCAGTAATAAGGGGTTCACCGGGGAGCTGTTTTTT | CASNKGFTGELFF
TRBJ2-2 | 14 | TRBD1 | many | TRBV12-3/TRBV12-4 | TGTGCCAGCAGCTGGGACAGGGGCACCGGGGAGCTGTTTTTT | CASSWDRGTGELFF
TRBJ2-1 | 14 | . | many | TRBV10-1 | TGCGCCAGCAGTTCGCGCGGGATCAACGATGAGCAGTTCTTC | CASSSRGINDEQFF
TRBJ2-2 | 16 | TRBD2 | few | TRBV3-1 | TGTGCCAGCAGCCAAGATCGAACTAGCGGGCCCGGGGAGCTGTTTTTT | CASSQDRTSGPGELFF
TRBJ2-7 | 15 | TRBD1 | few | TRBV7-9 | TGTGCCAGCAGCGCGACCGGGACAGGGGTTTACGAGCAGTACTTC | CASSATGTGVYEQYF
TRBJ2-1 | 15 | TRBD2 | many | TRBV5-5 | TGTGCCAGCAGCTTTAGCGGGAGGGCCGGGGCTGAGCAGTTCTTC | CASSFSGRAGAEQFF
TRBJ2-1 | 12 | . | many | TRBV25-1 | TGTGCCAGCAGGAGCATGATAAATGAGCAGTTCTTC | CASRSMINEQFF
TRBJ2-7 | 15 | . | many | TRBV20-1 | TGCAGTGCTAGAGATAACGGGGGGCCATTGGACGAGCAGTACTTC | CSARDNGGPLDEQYF
TRBJ2-1 | 15 | . | many | TRBV7-3 | TGTGCCAGCAGCTTAAGTCACCGTTCCTACAATGAGCAGTTCTTC | CASSLSHRSYNEQFF
TRBJ2-1 | 17 | TRBD2 | . | TRBV6-1 | TGTGCCAGCAGTGTCCATCGGGGGACTAGCGGATACAATGAGCAGTTCTTC | CASSVHRGTSGYNEQFF
TRBJ2-1 | 12 | . | many | TRBV10-3 | TGTGCCATCAGTGGGAGCGGCAATGAGCAGTTCTTC | CAISGSGNEQFF
TRBJ2-1 | 15 | TRBD2 | many | TRBV27 | TGTGCCAGCAGTTTAGGGGTAGCGGGAGAAGATGAGCAGTTCTTC | CASSLGVAGEDEQFF
TRBJ1-4 | 16 | . | many | TRBV9 | TGTGCCAGCAGCGTTAATGGACAACCAACTAATGAAAAACTGTTTTTT | CASSVNGQPTNEKLFF
TRBJ1-6 | 16 | . | many | TRBV19 | TGTGCCAGTAGTATGCGGGGGTTCCTCTATAATTCACCCCTCCACTTT | CASSMRGFLYNSPLHF
TRBJ1-1 | 14 | . | . | TRBV12-5 | TGTGCTGGTGACCGTGGACACTTGAGCACTGAAGCTTTCTTT | CAGDRGHLSTEAFF
TRBJ2-5 | 15 | . | many | TRBV6-2/TRBV6-3 | TGTGCCAGCAGTCTCCGCAGGGTAGTAGGCGAGACCCAGTACTTC | CASSLRRVVGETQYF
TRBJ1-1 | 14 | . | . | TRBV20-1 | TGCAGTGCTACCTTCGGGGAGGTGAGCACTGAAGCTTTCTTT | CSATFGEVSTEAFF
TRBJ1-5 | 14 | . | many | TRBV7-2 | TGTGCCAGCAGCCTACAGGTTAGCAATCAGCCCCAGCATTTT | CASSLQVSNQPQHF
TRBJ1-1 | 14 | TRBD1 | . | TRBV5-4 | TGTGCCAGCAGGTCAACTACAGGGGGCCTGGCGACTTTCTTT | CASRSTTGGLATFF
TRBJ2-5 | 12 | . | few | TRBV12-5 | TGTGCTAGTGGTCCCCCCGGGGAGACCCAGTACTTC | CASGPPGETQYF
TRBJ1-1 | 15 | . | many | TRBV6-5 | TGTGCCAGCAGTTACCCAGGGACAAGGGGTCCTGAAGCTTTCTTT | CASSYPGTRGPEAFF
TRBJ2-1 | 13 | . | many | TRBV7-9 | TGTGCCAGCAGTTCTGACAGGACGAGTGAGCAGTTCTTC | CASSSDRTSEQFF
TRBJ2-2 | 12 | . | . | TRBV9 | TGTGCCAGCCGCCCCTCCACCGGGGAGCTGTTTTTT | CASRPSTGELFF
TRBJ1-5 | 14 | TRBD1 | . | TRBV28 | TGTGCCAGCAGGGGTGGGACAGGGGCCCAGCCCCAGCATTTT | CASRGGTGAQPQHF
TRBJ1-5 | 12 | . | many | TRBV12-5 | TGTGCTAGTGGTTTGGTATTAGGGCCCCAGCATTTT | CASGLVLGPQHF
TRBJ2-1 | 13 | . | . | TRBV30 | TGTGCCTGGAGTCTCCGACTGAACAATGAGCAGTTCTTC | CAWSLRLNNEQFF
TRBJ1-1 | 14 | . | many | TRBV9 | TGTGCCAGCAGCGTAGCTACTGCGGGCGATGAAGCTTTCTTT | CASSVATAGDEAFF
TRBJ2-2 | 15 | . | many | TRBV6-5 | TGTGCCAGCAGTCTGGAGAGTTGGGATACCGGGGAGCTGTTTTTT | CASSLESWDTGELFF
TRBJ2-3 | 15 | . | many | TRBV12-5 | TGTGCTAGTGGTTTGGTACGGCTAGAGTCGTATACGCAGTATTTT | CASGLVRLESYTQYF
TRBJ2-5 | 14 | . | many | TRBV20-1 | TGCAGTGCTAATGAGGGGGGGCCCGGCGAGACCCAGTACTTC | CSANEGGPGETQYF
TRBJ2-7 | 15 | TRBD2 | many | TRBV20-1 | TGCAGTGCTAAGGCCCGACTAGCCAACGCCTACGAGCAGTACTTC | CSAKARLANAYEQYF
TRBJ2-7 | 18 | . | . | TRBV12-3/TRBV12-4 | TGTGCCAGCAGTTTAGACAGGAGACTAACGTCGTTGGCCTACGAGCAGTACTTC | CASSLDRRLTSLAYEQYF
TRBJ2-1 | 15 | TRBD1 | many | TRBV5-6 | TGTGCCAGCAGACGTGCCGGACAGGGTAGCAATGAGCAGTTCTTC | CASRRAGQGSNEQFF
TRBJ2-1 | 16 | TRBD2 | medium-sized | TRBV3-1 | TGTGCCAGCAGCCAAGATAAACTAGCGGCCTACAATGAGCAGTTCTTC | CASSQDKLAAYNEQFF
TRBJ2-1 | 16 | TRBD2 | many | TRBV3-1 | TGTGCCAGCAGTCGCGGGCTAGCGGGAGGCACCAATGAGCAGTTCTTC | CASSRGLAGGTNEQFF
TRBJ2-2 | 14 | . | many | TRBV4-3 | TGCGCCAGCAGCCCGGGCGGGGTTACCGGGGAGCTGTTTTTT | CASSPGGVTGELFF
TRBJ2-1 | 14 | . | many | TRBV20-1 | TGCAGTGCCTTCCAAGGGGTTTCCTACAATGAGCAGTTCTTC | CSAFQGVSYNEQFF
TRBJ1-6 | 16 | . | many | TRBV4-3 | TGCGCCAGCAGCCAAGAAGGACAGCTGGGCAACTCACCCCTCCACTTT | CASSQEGQLGNSPLHF
TRBJ1-1 | 17 | . | . | TRBV5-1 | TGCGCCAGCAGCCCCGGGCCTTTAGGATTAAAGGGTGCTGATGCTTTCTTT | CASSPGPLGLKGADAFF
TRBJ2-5 | 14 | TRBD1 | many | TRBV29-1 | TGCAGCGTTGAGCTCACAGGGGCCGGGGAGACCCAGTACTTC | CSVELTGAGETQYF
TRBJ2-2 | 12 | . | many | TRBV5-1 | TGCGCCAGCAGCAGGGTCCCCGGGGAGCTGTTTTTT | CASSRVPGELFF
TRBJ2-2 | 14 | . | . | TRBV9 | TGTGCCAGCAGCCAGATCGGTCCAACCGGGGAGCTGTCTTTT | CASSQIGPTGELSF
TRBJ2-3 | 14 | . | . | TRBV27 | . | CASSFGGGTDTQCF
TRBJ1-2 | 16 | TRBD1 | many | TRBV3-1 | TGTGCCAGCAGCCAAGACCCGACAGGGAGGGACTATGGCTACACCTTC | CASSQDPTGRDYGYTF
TRBJ2-1 | 18 | TRBD2 | many | TRBV5-1 | TGCGCCAGCAGCTTGGCGGGACTAGTTACCGGGGGTAACAATGAGCAGTTCTTC | CASSLAGLVTGGNNEQFF